This T cell receptor (beta chain) is from a study of identical twins (TCRdb year 2016). With regard to the full study: TCR alpha and beta repertoires from monozygotic twins, unrelated adults of various ages and cord blood were deep-sequenced to test whether fetal clonotypes persist. Replicate twin experiments were performed at different times using different library preparation protocols to rule out contamination. General study outcomes and caveats: Abundant cord blood beta clonotypes carried fewer insertions; young adult naive repertoires showed a weaker similar trend, while memory repertoires showed none. Excess twin sharing in beta out-of-frame sequences was weaker because fewer shared sequences lowered the signal-to-noise ratio. Because the same donors could not be followed over many years, the conclusions depended on cross-sectional statistical analysis. Out-of-frame TCR alpha sharing in monozygotic twins was systematically underestimated by recombination models, whereas sharing between unrelated individuals was in agreement with the recombination models. Out-of-frame TCR alpha sequences shared between twins showed an excess of low generation-probability sequences compared with coincidental sharing between unrelated individuals. Invariant T cells such as MAIT and iNKT could partly confound zero-insertion analyses, although diverse VJ usage argued against such confounding for most clonotypes.

V loses 6 bases, J loses 5 bases, and the germline ends lie 16 bases apart. The CDR3 starts with the cysteine, ends with the phenylalanine, and has 14 residues. Kept here is only the CDR3 DNA, which spans 42 bases and is read in frame from base 1. Libraries were prepared through 5' RACE. Sequencing took place on an Illumina HiSeq 2000. A universal primer binding site was added through template switching, and the final cDNA carried a unique molecular identifier so that TCR cDNA molecules could be counted accurately. Specific primers in the conserved constant-segment region were used to synthesize first-strand cDNA for TCR alpha and beta chains. To control for contamination, every cDNA library was double barcoded, receiving both a SMART-Mk sample barcode and Illumina barcodes. TruSeq adapter sequences and Illumina sample barcodes were added in two successive PCR steps. TCR alpha and beta cDNA libraries were sequenced on the Illumina HiSeq platform with custom primers. The original methods were these. MiGEC processed the raw reads to extract unique molecular identifiers, while MiXCR was used to determine the CDR3 positions. Recombination models were inferred per individual with the repgenHMM and IGoR tools using an EM algorithm. The analysis of shared clonotypes was done with the tcR package in R, with sharing normalized by the product of cloneset sizes. Out-of-frame nonproductive sequences were analyzed to study raw recombination free of thymic and clonal selection effects. TCRdb's own reprocessing of the public reads used fastp at Q25 and MiXCR and kept productive beta chains. Rows are unified per CDR3 protein, each entry keeping the most common DNA and genes. In this record, the V and J calls reflect TCRdb's handling and not the investigators' own analysis. Present in this sample are about 190,000 distinct CDR3 sequences, less than 20% of which were seen just once. The ten largest clones capture around two fifths of the sample.

For this clonotype: There is no known antigen for this receptor. There are no base qualities to consult, and no much larger clone falls within one base.

Only healthy Caucasian donors were included. The twin cohort comprised three pairs of female monozygotic twins, all aged about 18 to 30 years. CD4+ and CD8+ T cell populations were isolated with positive isolation kits from Invitrogen. A further study also used this sample, focusing on T cells expressing NK-cell markers. As that second study puts it: Three sorted T-cell subsets (CD3+CD56+NKG2C+, CD3+CD56+NKG2C- and CD3+CD56-NKG2C+) from fewer than 10 donors had their TCR beta-chain repertoires profiled. Among the eight sequenced donors, only one was HCMV-seronegative, while the other seven were HCMV-seropositive. To restrict sorting to alphabetaTCR-expressing T cells, an anti-gammadeltaTCR antibody was added in several experiments. In five to seven donors, the dominant CD3+CD56+NKG2C+ clonotypes were found to rank among the top 10 CD8+ clonotypes and to make up about 1.0-7.5% of CD8+ T cells. Those dominant clonotypes were again the most abundant among CD3+CD56-NKG2C+ cells in four donors, at roughly 25-65%. It remained unclear whether the expanded NKG2C-expressing T cell clones were specific for HCMV antigens. All eight donors whose samples were sequenced were randomly selected healthy volunteers, three of them men and five women. A commercial ELISA kit detecting HCMV-specific IgG in serum was used to determine HCMV serostatus. MIGEC was used to demultiplex reads and group reads by UMI, and MiTCR was used to assemble and quantify clonotypes. To exclude erroneous sequences, any TCR cDNA sequence not supported by at least two reads was discarded. Downstream repertoire analysis used the tcR package, and clonotypes were matched across fractions by CDR3 nucleotide sequence plus V segment. VDJmatch was used to annotate antigen specificity against VDJdb, with one amino acid substitution in CDR3 permitted.

The specimen was CD8+ T cells sorted from blood. The chain is made from TRBV12-3 or TRBV12-4 and TRBJ1-1, with TRBD1 perhaps the D gene, on 5 matching bases. This receptor was identified in a woman aged 18-29 years in good health. The DNA is as follows: TGTGCCAGCAGGGGGACGGAAGGGTGGACTGAAGCTTTCTTT. It codes for CASRGTEGWTEAFF.